Each of the 3 T cell receptor beta chains below was sequenced from the same sample in a study of STAT5B mutations in CD4+ large granular lymphocyte leukemia. The data were produced by immunoSEQ multiplex PCR, yet TCRdb's version contains in-frame clones alone and is incomplete. The sample has roughly 46,000 clones; roughly four fifths are singletons. The material sequenced was CD4+ T cells from blood buffy coats. Every receptor here comes from a human donor in good health.

This clone has just a few counts. The chain couples TRBV6-5 to TRBJ1-2; a possible D gene is TRBD1 (6 bases). CDR1 and CDR2 (germline): MNHEY, SVGAGI. V shed 2 bases and J shed 1 base, with 11 bases lying between them. This CDR3 contains 15 residues. The CDR3 DNA reads TGTGCCAGCAGTTACCTCCAGGGGATTAACTATGGCTACACCTTC. This sequence encodes CASSYLQGINYGYTF.

This chain links TRBV5-5 with TRBJ2-1; maybe TRBD1 (6 bases). V lost 4 bases and J 6 bases, leaving 14 bases between the germline ends. Germline V gene sequence: CDR1 SGHKS, CDR2 YYEKEE (reference sequence). This CDR3 comprises 14 residues. The DNA of the CDR3 is TGTGCCAGCAGCCTTTACAGGGACCCCAATGAGCAGTTCTTC. Amino acids: CASSLYRDPNEQFF.

This clone has only one observation. This sample includes further DNA sequences coding for the same CDR3. The chain joins TRBV5-1 to TRBJ2-2; D might be TRBD1 (6 bases). V lost 4 bases to trimming and J lost 1 base, with 8 bases between them. The CDR3 spans 14 residues. Germline V gene sequence: CDR1 SGHRS, CDR2 YFSETQ. The CDR3 protein is CASSGGLNTGELFF. For the CDR3, the DNA is TGCGCCAGCAGCGGGGGCCTGAACACCGGGGAGCTGTTTTTT.